The present T cell receptor (beta chain) was sequenced within a study of cytomegalovirus exposure and HLA in healthy donors. As for this clone: No antigen is known for it.

The trim removed 9 bases at V and 3 bases at J, leaving 4 bases unmatched. Germline V gene data show CDR1 as SNHLY and CDR2 as FYNNEI. This CDR3 spans 12 amino acids. General observations from the study: The study found most TCR sequences rare, yet found some public TCRs in many donors. In the analysis, some V segments, TRBV6-2 and TRBV6-3 included, were excluded as indistinguishable.

PCR was performed using 60 Vbeta and 13 Jbeta primers. The repertoire was sequenced with immunoSEQ multiplex PCR; TCRdb's copy has only in-frame clones and lacks some. Found here are 95,000 to 110,000 clones; the top ten clones hold 3.5%. The gene calls are TRBV2 and TRBJ2-7, with TRBD1 matching 8 bases. The sequence was collected from a man aged 40-50 years in good health and CMV-seronegative. The sample was PBMCs. CDR3 bases: TGTGCCAGTGACAGGGGAGGCTACGAGCAGTACTTC. Its protein is CASDRGGYEQYF.